Each of the 30 T cell receptor beta chains below was sequenced from the same sample in a study of cytomegalovirus exposure and HLA in healthy donors (dated by TCRdb to the late 2010s). The library was generated by the immunoSEQ multiplex PCR assay. A mixture of 60 forward primers for TCR Vbeta segments and 13 reverse primers for TCR Jbeta segments was used in the multiplex PCR. Held by TCRdb, this immuneACCESS table contains in-frame sequences only and omits some clones. Under half of the omission traces to an unresolved V gene where checked; the cause of the rest is unknown. The sample table holds roughly 150,000 clones, of which 76% were seen once. The ten largest account for 2.5% to 4% of the sample. Material for sequencing was PBMCs. These receptors came from a middle-aged man in good health and CMV-seronegative.

The chain recombines TRBV19 with TRBJ1-1; 9 nucleotides match TRBD1. V was clipped by 6 bases and J by 6 bases; unmatched bases: 8. The CDR3 totals 14 residues. Germline V gives CDR1 LNHDA, CDR2 SQIVND (reference sequence). CDR3: CASRVWTGEPEAFF. CDR3 in DNA: TGTGCCAGTAGGGTCTGGACAGGGGAGCCTGAAGCTTTCTTT.

The V call is TRBV27, the J call TRBJ1-1; a possible D gene is TRBD1 (6 bases). The germline V gene has CDR1 MNHEY and CDR2 SMNVEV (reference sequence). Trimming shortened V by 6 bases and J by 2 bases, and 10 bases separated the two germline ends. The CDR3 spans 13 residues. In nucleotides, the CDR3 is TGTGCCAGCAGGCCGACAGGTAACACTGAAGCTTTCTTT. It yields the protein CASRPTGNTEAFF.

The V call is TRBV20-1, the J call TRBJ2-7; D might be TRBD1 (6 bases). Germline V gene data show CDR1 as DFQATT and CDR2 as SNEGSKA (reference sequence). Between the trimmed V and J ends, which lost 3 bases and 9 bases, there was a span of 12 bases. This CDR3 has 11 amino acids. CDR3 DNA: TGCAGTGCTAGTTGGGACACGGGGCAGTACTTC. This translates into CSASWDTGQYF.

The chain has TRBV6-5 and TRBJ2-1; possible D gene TRBD2, 7 bases. Germline assignment: CDR1 MNHEY and CDR2 SVGAGI. The CDR3 extends over 15 amino acids. Trimming shortened V by 2 bases and J by 6 bases, and 14 bases separated the two germline ends. The CDR3 spells CASSYASRGGNEQFF. In DNA form, the CDR3 reads TGTGCCAGCAGTTACGCCTCTAGGGGGGGCAATGAGCAGTTCTTC.

The J gene is TRBJ2-7, the V gene TRBV7-9, with D perhaps matching TRBD2 (5 bases). Germline CDR1 SEHNR, CDR2 FQNEAQ (reference sequence). Trimming shortened V by 3 bases and J by 3 bases, and 6 bases separated the two germline ends. The CDR3 runs to 12 residues. The CDR3 DNA reads TGTGCCAGCAGCTTTGCGGGCTACGAGCAGTACTTC. Protein sequence: CASSFAGYEQYF.

The V and J genes are TRBV18 and TRBJ2-5; 7 positions match TRBD2. Per germline, CDR1 KGHSH and CDR2 LQKENI. This CDR3 region has 15 residues. Trimming at V came to 0 bases and at J to 9 bases, leaving 10 bases not matched to a gene. The CDR3 DNA is TGTGCCAGCTCACCACCTGACAGCCCAGGGAGGGCCCAGTACTTC. This codes for CASSPPDSPGRAQYF.

V and J are TRBV2 and TRBJ1-1; 12 nucleotides line up with TRBD1. The CDR3 contains 15 residues. Germline lookup yields CDR1 SNHLY and CDR2 FYNNEI. The junction had 8 bases not matched to a gene; V was cut back by 7 bases and J by 5 bases. The CDR3 reads CASTGTGGIETEAFF. CDR3 coding DNA: TGTGCCAGCACCGGGACAGGGGGCATCGAAACTGAAGCTTTCTTT. The variable domain in full, completed from reference TRBV2 and TRBJ1-1, reads EPEVTQTPSHQVTQMGQEVILRCVPISNHLYFYWYRQILGQKVEFLVSFYNNEISEKSEIFDDQFSVERPDGSNFTLKIRSTKLEDSAMYFCASTGTGGIETEAFFGQGTRLTVV.

This sequence joins TRBV7-2 and TRBJ2-7; the match to TRBD2 covers 15 bases. The V gene end was trimmed by 2 bases and the J gene end by 2 bases; junction bases not matched to a gene: 1. The CDR3 has 16 residues. Germline V gives CDR1 SGHTA, CDR2 FQGNSA. CDR3 DNA sequence: TGTGCCAGCAGCTTACGGACTAGCGGGGGGGCCTACGAGCAGTACTTC. This codes for CASSLRTSGGAYEQYF.

The gene calls are TRBV6-6 and TRBJ1-1; 7 bases are shared with TRBD1. The length of the CDR3 is 13 residues. Germline lookup yields CDR1 MNHNY and CDR2 SVGAGI (reference sequence). The J segment lost 4 bases and the V segment lost 4 bases, leaving 3 bases of the junction unmatched. CDR3 residues: CASSLTGRTEAFF. The DNA of the CDR3 is TGTGCCAGCAGTTTGACAGGGCGCACTGAAGCTTTCTTT.

The chain has TRBV29-1 and TRBJ1-1; the D gene is possibly TRBD1 (6 bases). Trimming cost V 7 bases and J 5 bases, with 20 bases left between them. The CDR3 extends over 14 amino acids. The germline V gene has CDR1 SQVTM and CDR2 ANQGSEA. As DNA, the CDR3 is TGCAGCGCAGGGTTGGCAGGGGCGTTTACTGAAGCTTTCTTT. Amino acids: CSAGLAGAFTEAFF.

The chain recombines TRBV6-1 with TRBJ2-3; 7 bases agree with TRBD2. Losses at the gene ends were 2 bases for V and 2 bases for J; bases not matched to a gene: 13. Germline V gene data show CDR1 as MNHNS and CDR2 as SASEGT. The CDR3 covers 18 residues. CDR3 sequence: CASSELPEGGGNTDTQYF. CDR3 DNA sequence: TGTGCCAGCAGTGAACTTCCTGAGGGCGGGGGAAACACAGATACGCAGTATTTT.

This clone appeared a single time. This sequence joins TRBV5-1 and TRBJ1-6; tentatively, D is TRBD1 (5 bases). V lost 5 bases and J 6 bases, leaving 21 bases between the germline ends. CDR1 and CDR2 (germline): SGHRS, YFSETQ. This CDR3 comprises 17 residues. This chain's CDR3 is CASSGSFAGSINSPLHF. CDR3 sequence (DNA): TGCGCCAGCAGTGGTTCCTTCGCAGGGTCGATTAATTCACCCCTCCACTTT.

Here the CDR3 reads CASSFGTSGTNEQFF. The CDR3 DNA reads TGTGCCAGCAGCTTTGGGACTAGCGGGACGAATGAGCAGTTCTTC. The chain links TRBV7-6 to TRBJ2-1, with TRBD2 matching over 13 bases. This CDR3 has 15 residues. V was pared by 3 bases and J by 7 bases, with 3 bases of the junction left unmatched. Germline CDR1 reads SGHVS; CDR2 reads FNYEAQ.

V usage is TRBV5-4 and J usage is TRBJ1-1; a possible D gene is TRBD1 (5 bases). Trimming removed 4 bases at V and 3 bases at J, with 13 bases between. Germline-derived CDR1 and CDR2 are SGHNT and YYREEE (reference sequence). The CDR3 contains 14 residues. CDR3 amino acids: CASSGLRDYTEAFF. The CDR3 DNA is TGTGCCAGCAGCGGACTCCGGGACTACACTGAAGCTTTCTTT.

The chain uses TRBV27 and TRBJ1-1; D is perhaps TRBD1 (5 bases). Germline V gene lookup returns CDR1 MNHEY and CDR2 SMNVEV (reference sequence). V gave up 0 bases and J gave up 6 bases, with 11 bases separating them. The CDR3 extends over 14 amino acids. The CDR3 loop reads CASSLSRQTAEAFF. The CDR3 coding sequence is TGTGCCAGCAGTTTATCGAGACAGACCGCTGAAGCTTTCTTT.

This clone has just a few counts. The chain uses TRBV30 and TRBJ2-3; 8 bases are shared with TRBD2. The CDR3 runs 16 residues. CDR1 is GTSNPN and CDR2 is SVGIG in the germline V gene (reference sequence). The V segment lost 0 bases and the J segment 8 bases; nucleotides outside the gene matches: 13. The CDR3, as DNA: TGTGCCTGGAGTGTACAAGGCGGGGGGCTTCAGGGTACGCAGTATTTT. Encoded protein: CAWSVQGGGLQGTQYF.

V and J are TRBV4-3 and TRBJ2-7, with TRBD1 identical over 8 bases. There are 14 residues in the CDR3. Germline values: CDR1 LGHNA, CDR2 YSLEER. With 1 base clipped from V and 5 bases from J, the junction kept 4 bases outside the gene matches. In DNA, the CDR3 is TGCGCCAGCAGCCAAGGGACAGGGCAGAACGAGCAGTACTTC. This encodes CASSQGTGQNEQYF.

The V call is TRBV4-1, the J call TRBJ1-3; 9 positions agree with TRBD1. V shed 0 bases and J 3 bases; nucleotides not matched to a gene: 9. Germline V CDR1 and CDR2: MGHRA, YSYEKL. The CDR3 covers 18 residues. CDR3 coding DNA: TGCGCCAGCAGCCAAGAAGGAGGCGGGACAGGGTTTGGAAACACCATATATTTT. It yields the protein CASSQEGGGTGFGNTIYF.

The V call is TRBV5-4, the J call TRBJ2-2; perhaps TRBD1 as D (7 bases). This CDR3 region has 18 residues. V was cut by 4 bases and J by 5 bases, with 24 bases left in between. Germline assignment: CDR1 SGHNT and CDR2 YYREEE (reference sequence). Here the CDR3 reads CASSPKGAGGLITGELFF. The CDR3 bases are TGTGCCAGCAGCCCCAAGGGAGCAGGGGGGCTAATAACCGGGGAGCTGTTTTTT.

The chain joins TRBV6-5 to TRBJ1-5; 8 bases line up with TRBD1. Germline assignment: CDR1 MNHEY and CDR2 SVGAGI. The CDR3 is 15 amino acids. Trimming cost V 6 bases and J 7 bases; bases outside gene matches: 11. CDR3 residues: CASSPIRTGRQPQHF. DNA of the CDR3: TGTGCCAGCAGCCCCATAAGGACAGGGCGACAGCCCCAGCATTTT.

The chain joins TRBV4-1 to TRBJ2-2, with 8 bases fitting TRBD2. Germline V CDR1 and CDR2: MGHRA, YSYEKL. The CDR3 runs to 15 residues. V was clipped by 4 bases and J by 7 bases; unmatched bases: 8. This CDR3 is CASSRLTSGDGELFF. The CDR3 bases are TGCGCCAGCAGCCGACTAACTAGCGGCGACGGGGAGCTGTTTTTT.

The chain couples TRBV7-8 to TRBJ2-3; 7 bases are shared with TRBD1. J lost 1 base, V lost 0 bases, and 7 bases had no gene match. Looked up from germline, CDR1 is SGHVS and CDR2 is FQNEAQ. The CDR3 has 17 amino acids. The CDR3 bases are TGTGCCAGCAGCTTAGCGAGCACAGGGGATCGCACAGATACGCAGTATTTT. Translating gives CASSLASTGDRTDTQYF.

The chain has TRBV19 and TRBJ2-1; TRBD1 aligns across 7 bases. V lost 1 base and J lost 6; bases outside the gene matches: 6. CDR3 length equals 15 residues. Looked up from germline, CDR1 is LNHDA and CDR2 is SQIVND (reference sequence). For the CDR3, the DNA is TGTGCCAGTAGTATAGGAGGACAGGCGATCAATGAGCAGTTCTTC. It codes for CASSIGGQAINEQFF. The complete variable domain, with remaining parts taken from reference TRBV19 and TRBJ2-1, reads DGGITQSPKYLFRKEGQNVTLSCEQNLNHDAMYWYRQDPGQGLRLIYYSQIVNDFQKGDIAEGYSVSREKKESFPLTVTSAQKNPTAFYLCASSIGGQAINEQFFGPGTRLTVL.

The chain couples TRBV18 to TRBJ1-3, with D unclear. The CDR3 length is 16 residues. Trimming stripped 3 bases from V and 3 bases from J, with 15 bases between. The V gene's germline CDR1 is KGHSH and CDR2 LQKENI. CDR3 sequence: CASSPPDASFGNTIYF. The CDR3 DNA reads TGTGCCAGCTCACCGCCGGACGCTAGCTTTGGAAACACCATATATTTT.

The chain has TRBV7-2 and TRBJ1-1; D unclear. The CDR3 has 15 amino acids. V was pared by 0 bases and J by 1 base, with 9 bases between. Germline V gene lookup returns CDR1 SGHTA and CDR2 FQGNSA. This CDR3 is CASSLAVLQNTEAFF. Written as DNA, the CDR3 is TGTGCCAGCAGCTTAGCGGTATTACAGAACACTGAAGCTTTCTTT.

V and J are TRBV29-1 and TRBJ2-7; 12 bases align to TRBD2. This CDR3 region has 16 residues. Trimming at V came to 2 bases and at J to 0 bases, leaving 5 bases not matched to a gene. The germline V gene has CDR1 SQVTM and CDR2 ANQGSEA. The CDR3 spells CSVELGLAGNSYEQYF. The CDR3 DNA sequence: TGCAGCGTTGAACTTGGACTAGCGGGAAACTCCTACGAGCAGTACTTC.

The chain uses TRBV19 and TRBJ1-1; D unresolved. CDR1 and CDR2 (germline): LNHDA, SQIVND (reference sequence). The V end was cut by 5 bases, the J end by 4 bases, with 14 bases between. The CDR3 contains 14 residues. CDR3 region: CASSSDYRFTEAFF. CDR3 bases: TGTGCCAGTAGTTCAGACTACCGGTTCACTGAAGCTTTCTTT.

The chain links TRBV7-2 to TRBJ2-3, with D possibly matching TRBD2 (7 bases). The germline V and J ends were trimmed by 5 bases and 5 bases, with 20 bases remaining between them. Looked up from germline, CDR1 is SGHTA and CDR2 is FQGNSA. The CDR3 is 16 residues long. CDR3 loop: CASSRPGHWGGDTQYF. CDR3 DNA: TGTGCCAGCAGCCGGCCGGGACATTGGGGGGGAGATACGCAGTATTTT.

The chain carries TRBV5-1 and TRBJ2-4; D is perhaps TRBD2 (5 bases). This CDR3 is built from 15 residues. V was shortened by 0 bases and J by 5 bases, with 12 bases between the two germline ends. The germline V gene has CDR1 SGHRS and CDR2 YFSETQ. CDR3 sequence (DNA): TGCGCCAGCAGCTTGGATCCGGGATCGGAAAACATTCAGTACTTC. This codes for CASSLDPGSENIQYF.

The table lists this clone with a count of one. The rearrangement uses TRBV2 and TRBJ1-2; D possibly corresponds to TRBD1 (5 bases). CDR1 is SNHLY and CDR2 is FYNNEI in the germline V gene. The CDR3 sequence is 14 residues long. The ends were cut back, 4 bases at V and 1 base at J, with 10 bases in the middle. The CDR3 DNA follows: TGTGCCAGCAGTGTACAAGGGGATAACTATGGCTACACCTTC. Translation gives CASSVQGDNYGYTF.